This T cell receptor (beta chain) was recorded in a study of T cell responses to AZD1222 COVID-19 vaccine. In germline, CDR1 is MDHEN, CDR2 SYDVKM. V was pared by 8 bases and J by 0 bases, with 3 bases of the junction left unmatched. The CDR3 loop spans 14 amino acids. Study-wide results and caveats: Sampled repertoires all dated from after the peak T cell response. Vaccine-associated CD4 TCRs spanned spike, dominant at 160-218 and 743-854. Possibly, clonal diversity was underestimated; donors were largely white British and included more females. Of spike-specific TCRs, nearly half reportedly target regions left unmutated in variants.

The method was immunoSEQ multiplex PCR; TCRdb's version includes in-frame clones alone and lacks a portion of them. The sample yields about 96,000 clones, about 90% seen once. Regarding this clone: The antigen is unknown.

This chain uses TRBV28 with TRBJ2-2; 7 bases match TRBD1. This clonotype originated in an adult in good health. Sequenced here: peripheral blood, sampled on day 0 of MenACWY control vaccination. CDR3 DNA: TGTGCCAGCTTGGGACAGCCGAACACCGGGGAGCTGTTTTTT. Its translation is CASLGQPNTGELFF.